The 14 T cell receptor beta chains below all came from one sample that was sequenced in a study of identical twins. TCRdb called the 5' RACE reads again in MiXCR, with one record for every CDR3 protein. The sample lists roughly 1.6 million distinct CDR3 sequences; under 35% were seen once. Material: cord blood. The receptors were sampled from a newborn girl in good health.

This clonotype was counted at least ten times. The gene calls are TRBV29-1 and TRBJ2-5; 8 positions match TRBD1. Germline CDR1 is SQVTM and CDR2 is ANQGSEA. This CDR3 region has 14 residues. V was clipped by 5 bases and J by 1 base; unmatched bases: 6. The CDR3 sequence is CSVRNRGAQETQYF. The CDR3 region has the DNA TGCAGCGTTCGAAACAGGGGGGCCCAAGAGACCCAGTACTTC.

This chain connects TRBV2 to TRBJ1-1; D gene unclear. V shed 7 bases and J shed 0 bases, with 9 bases lying between them. CDR1 and CDR2 from the germline V gene are SNHLY and FYNNEI. The CDR3 totals 13 residues. For the CDR3, the DNA is TGTGCCAGCATAACACGGATGAACACTGAAGCTTTCTTT. Protein sequence: CASITRMNTEAFF.

The chain couples TRBV6-1 to TRBJ2-7; 7 nucleotides line up with TRBD1. V was clipped by 4 bases and J by 3 bases; unmatched bases: 6. This CDR3 has 14 amino acids. The germline CDR1 and CDR2 sequences are MNHNS and SASEGT. In nucleotides, the CDR3 is TGTGCCAGCAGTGGACAGGGTAGGGGCTACGAGCAGTACTTC. This translates into CASSGQGRGYEQYF.

The chain joins TRBV6-5 to TRBJ2-4; the match to TRBD1 covers 7 bases. The DNA end lines up better with TRBJ2-7; the J call may be wrong. CDR3 length: 13 residues. Germline CDR1 and CDR2: MNHEY and SVGAGI. The chain's CDR3 is CASSFRGIDEQYF. The CDR3 DNA follows: TGTGCCAGCAGTTTCAGGGGGATCGACGAGCAGTACTTC.

This chain links TRBV5-1 with TRBJ2-5; D not certain. The germline gives CDR1 SGHRS, CDR2 YFSETQ. The CDR3 covers 11 residues. Trimming cost V 7 bases and J 7 bases, with 11 bases left between them. The CDR3 region has the DNA TGCGCCAGCCAATACGGAGCGACCCAGTACTTC. Protein: CASQYGATQYF. Combining the CDR3 with reference TRBV5-1 and TRBJ2-5 gives the whole variable domain KAGVTQTPRYLIKTRGQQVTLSCSPISGHRSVSWYQQTPGQGLQFLFEYFSETQRNKGNFPGRFSGRQFSNSRSEMNVSTLELGDSALYLCASQYGATQYFGPGTRLLVL.

The chain is built from TRBV29-1 and TRBJ1-3; D is possibly TRBD1 (6 bases). The germline V and J ends were trimmed by 1 base and 0 bases, with 10 bases remaining between them. Germline V gives CDR1 SQVTM, CDR2 ANQGSEA. The CDR3 sequence is 15 residues long. CDR3 DNA sequence: TGCAGCGTTGAAGGGGGGCAGAGCTCTGGAAACACCATATATTTT. Its translation: CSVEGGQSSGNTIYF.

This clonotype was observed a handful of times. An end of the junction does not agree with germline; a read error may underlie this. V gene TRBV2 combines with J gene TRBJ2-1; D unresolved. Germline loops: CDR1 SNHLY, CDR2 FYNNEI. The CDR3 runs to 10 residues. The CDR3 reads CASTSNKQFF. In DNA, the CDR3 is TGTGCCAGCACCTCCAATAAGCAGTTCTTC.

The V call is TRBV6-6, the J call TRBJ2-6; no clear D. The V end was cut by 4 bases, the J end by 1 base, with 11 bases between. Looked up from germline, CDR1 is MNHNY and CDR2 is SVGAGI (reference sequence). This CDR3 region has 16 residues. The CDR3 protein is CASSSQTVSGANVLTF. The DNA for the CDR3 is TGTGCCAGCAGTTCCCAGACGGTTTCTGGGGCCAACGTCCTGACTTTC.

The chain employs TRBV27 and TRBJ2-7; D ambiguous. This CDR3 spans 13 amino acids. With 10 bases removed from V and 3 bases from J, the gap between germline ends came to 16 bases. Germline-derived CDR1 and CDR2 are MNHEY and SMNVEV (reference sequence). The CDR3 nucleotides are TGTGCCACTTGGTCCGAACTTCGCTACGAGCAGTACTTC. Translated: CATWSELRYEQYF.

This chain connects TRBV28 to TRBJ2-1; D is perhaps TRBD1 or TRBD2 (6 bases each). The CDR3 is made up of 15 amino acids. Germline V gene sequence: CDR1 MDHEN, CDR2 SYDVKM. V was cut by 6 bases and J by 10 bases, with 22 bases left in between. CDR3 sequence: CASSSNRRGSGEQFF. The CDR3 nucleotides are TGTGCCAGCAGCTCCAATAGGAGGGGGTCGGGGGAGCAGTTCTTC.

The chain combines TRBV20-1 with TRBJ2-5; 9 positions match TRBD1. The closer fit of TRBJ2-7 to the DNA end suggests the J call may be wrong. CDR3 length: 13 residues. Germline V gives CDR1 DFQATT, CDR2 SNEGSKA (reference sequence). The CDR3 loop reads CSADWDRDYEQYF. The CDR3 nucleotides read TGCAGTGCTGACTGGGACAGGGACTACGAGCAGTACTTC.

The chain uses TRBV27 and TRBJ2-2; unclear D gene. The CDR3 sequence is 14 residues long. Germline V gene lookup returns CDR1 MNHEY and CDR2 SMNVEV (reference sequence). The germline V and J ends were trimmed by 2 bases and 1 base, with 5 bases remaining between them. The CDR3 is CASSLLWNTGELFF. The CDR3 DNA reads TGTGCCAGCAGTTTACTTTGGAACACCGGGGAGCTGTTTTTT.

This clonotype was detected only a few times. This chain joins TRBV4-2 and TRBJ2-1; no reliable D call. Germline V lookup: CDR1 LGHNA, CDR2 YNFKEQ. V was shortened by 7 bases and J by 7 bases, with 11 bases between the two germline ends. This CDR3 region has 12 residues. CDR3 in amino acids: CASTDRPNEQFF. DNA of the CDR3: TGTGCCAGCACCGACCGGCCTAATGAGCAGTTCTTC.

This clonotype was counted many times. This chain connects TRBV20-1 to TRBJ2-7, with TRBD2 identical over 13 bases. The CDR3 length is 14 residues. Trimming removed 5 bases from V and 3 bases from J; junction bases left unmatched: 4. Germline CDR1 reads DFQATT; CDR2 reads SNEGSKA (reference sequence). The CDR3 region is CSARTSGRNYEQYF. Here the CDR3 DNA reads TGCAGTGCTCGGACTAGCGGGAGAAACTACGAGCAGTACTTC.